This T cell receptor (beta chain) was recorded in a study of blood T cell repertoires in COVID-19. About the research overall: The United States, Italy and Spain supplied acute and convalescent COVID-19 samples. T cells, B-cell-depleted T cells, or PBMCs provided the cDNA or gDNA that served as material.

In the authors' methods: Estimated nucleated cell counts came from reference gene primer amplification. Clones were read by immunoSEQ multiplex PCR, and TCRdb kept only the in-frame ones, dropping some. That table supplies the V and J calls and clone size; D and trimming were determined from the DNA. Of 110,000 to 150,000 clones listed, around nine tenths are singletons. V lost 1 base, J lost 5 bases, and 10 bases stayed unmatched. The CDR3 loop spans 17 amino acids. CDR1 is MNHEY and CDR2 is SMNVEV in the germline V gene (reference sequence). V gene TRBV27 combines with J gene TRBJ2-7; 11 bases agree with TRBD1. The receptor was isolated from a human donor in a cohort sampled during active COVID-19. Sequencing was carried out using peripheral blood. CDR3 sequence reads: CASSLYPGTGGMDEQYF. The CDR3 DNA reads TGTGCCAGCAGTTTATACCCCGGGACAGGGGGAATGGACGAGCAGTACTTC.